This T cell receptor (beta chain) was documented in a study of a mutant IDH1 vaccine in newly diagnosed glioma. Study summary: Either 4-6 weeks after radiotherapy alone or alongside temozolomide, vaccination was begun.

With 4 bases clipped from V and 5 bases from J, the junction kept 4 bases outside the gene matches. The CDR3 runs 14 residues. CDR1 is MNHEY, CDR2 SVGAGI, per germline. This table comes from immunoSEQ multiplex PCR, and its TCRdb copy is limited to in-frame clones, with some not included. The table has 58,000 or so clones, less than 90% seen once. Time point noted: week 47, end of study. A single vaccine dose contained 300 ug of mutant IDH1 20-mer peptide, and topical imiquimod was used with it. As concerns this clone: Antigen: not known.

This specimen consisted of PBMCs, obtained from a glioma patient whose treatment included an IDH1 peptide vaccine. The clonotype originates from a woman aged 45-65 years with glioma. The chain is built from TRBV6-5 and TRBJ1-4, with 7 bases that match TRBD1. In DNA form, the CDR3 reads TGTGCCAGCAGTTTCGGGACAGCGAATGAAAAACTGTTTTTT. Translating it yields CASSFGTANEKLFF.